Listed below are T cell receptor beta chains from one sample, sequenced in a study of blood T cell repertoires in COVID-19. TCRdb's copy holds only in-frame clones and misses some; the assay was immunoSEQ multiplex PCR. The sample holds some 100,000 clones; around nine tenths are singletons and the top ten take 10%. The sample taken for sequencing was peripheral blood. Receptors were obtained from a man between 50 and 59 years old with acute or convalescent COVID-19. CDR3s include the opening cysteine and the closing phenylalanine or tryptophan. D genes are given only for firm matches.

>TRBJ1-5|TRBD1|TRBV6-5
CASSTRTGGNQPQHF
>TRBJ2-7|TRBD2|TRBV18
CASSALPSGSNEQYF
>TRBJ1-2|.|TRBV7-9
CASSLGQNYGYTF
>TRBJ2-2|TRBD2|TRBV5-1
CASSLAVAGAGTGELFF
>TRBJ2-2|.|TRBV10-1
CASEQNTGELFF
>TRBJ2-5|.|TRBV4-1
CASSQVWHGGETQYF
>TRBJ2-1|.|TRBV25-1
CASSANRVGEQFF
>TRBJ1-1|.|TRBV12-5
CASGLVLGGTEAFF
>TRBJ2-1|.|TRBV19
CASSDRQAASYNEQFF
>TRBJ1-2|.|TRBV5-6
CASSLGRPEDGYTF
>TRBJ2-7|TRBD2|TRBV7-9
CASSLRENPTEQYF
>TRBJ2-7|.|TRBV27
CASSGDFIYEQYF
>TRBJ1-3|.|TRBV7-2
CASSLADSPGNTIYF
>TRBJ1-1|.|TRBV7-6
CASSLQRGRGTEAFF
>TRBJ1-4|.|TRBV11-2
CASSLRGFNEKLFF
>TRBJ1-1|.|TRBV2
CASSDIYTEAFF
>TRBJ1-1|.|TRBV10-3
CAISGAGNTEAFF
>TRBJ2-5|TRBD1|TRBV15
CATSEPGQFMKYQYF
>TRBJ2-7|TRBD1|TRBV18
CASSDRQGSFSYEQYF
>TRBJ2-5|.|TRBV29-1
CSVEHAEETQYF
>TRBJ1-5|.|TRBV12-5
CASGLTGQSPRQPQHF
>TRBJ2-7|TRBD2|TRBV27
CASSPRETSGRNEQYF
>TRBJ2-7|TRBD1|TRBV28
CASSSYRGAYEQYF
>TRBJ2-7|.|TRBV5-1
CASSLSDEQYF
>TRBJ2-6|.|TRBV6-5
CASSSHRGGGANVLTF
>TRBJ1-6|.|TRBV9
CASSPGRVNSPLHF
>TRBJ2-1|TRBD1|TRBV12-3/TRBV12-4
CASSSMTGYEQFF
>TRBJ2-1|TRBD2|TRBV11-3
CASSSGLAGGGFDEQFF
>TRBJ2-2|TRBD2|TRBV13
CASSLELAGVDTGELFF
>TRBJ2-1|TRBD2|TRBV19
CASSIAFLAGSSYNEQFF
>TRBJ2-1|.|TRBV6-6
CASSPRSSGALSSYNEQFF
>TRBJ1-5|.|TRBV7-8
CASSQRAGSQPQHF
>TRBJ2-2|.|TRBV2
CASSAGGTRNTGELFF
>TRBJ1-2|TRBD1|TRBV6-5
CASSKRTGANYGYTF
>TRBJ2-7|.|TRBV5-8
CAAGPRADEQYF
>TRBJ2-2|.|TRBV6-5
CASSKHTGELFF
>TRBJ2-1|TRBD2|TRBV5-4
CASSPRLAGANNEQFF
>TRBJ1-2|.|TRBV14
CASSQLTGAGDNYGYTF
>TRBJ2-1|TRBD2|TRBV5-1
CATKRREGQYNEQFF
>TRBJ2-2|.|TRBV6-5
CASRATGTGELFF